This entry features one T cell receptor (beta chain) sequence. Profiling relied on immunoSEQ multiplex PCR, and the TCRdb table lists in-frame clones only, not all of them. The sample includes fewer than 200,000 clones, around nine tenths of them seen just once. This specimen belongs to a study of cytomegalovirus exposure and HLA in healthy donors. Across the study: A subsequent analysis reported that the approximately 120 validation repertoires were produced on the same platform that had also been used for the roughly 670 first-cohort repertoires.

The V gene's germline CDR1 is KGHSH and CDR2 LQKENI. The CDR3 spans 17 residues. With 3 bases removed from V and 3 bases from J, the gap between germline ends came to 20 bases. Sequencing was carried out using PBMCs. This chain joins TRBV18 and TRBJ1-1; D is unclear. The TCR sequence derives from a man younger than 35 in good health and CMV-seropositive. The CDR3 DNA sequence: TGTGCCAGCTCACCCGGGAGACCGGAGACTTGGGACACTGAAGCTTTCTTT. This sequence encodes CASSPGRPETWDTEAFF.